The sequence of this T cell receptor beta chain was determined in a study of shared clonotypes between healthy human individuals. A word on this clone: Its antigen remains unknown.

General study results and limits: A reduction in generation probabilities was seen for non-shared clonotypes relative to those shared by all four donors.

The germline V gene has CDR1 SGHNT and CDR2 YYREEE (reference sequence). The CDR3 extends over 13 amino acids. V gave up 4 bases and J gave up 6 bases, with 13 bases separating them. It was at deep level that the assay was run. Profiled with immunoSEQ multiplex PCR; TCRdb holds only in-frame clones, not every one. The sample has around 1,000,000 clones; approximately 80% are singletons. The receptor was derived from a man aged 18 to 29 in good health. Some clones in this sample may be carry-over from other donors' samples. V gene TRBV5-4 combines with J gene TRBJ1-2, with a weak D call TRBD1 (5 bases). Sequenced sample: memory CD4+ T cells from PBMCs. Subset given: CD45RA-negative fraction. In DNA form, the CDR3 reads TGTGCCAGCAGCCTCAAAGGGACCCATGGCTACACCTTC. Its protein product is CASSLKGTHGYTF.